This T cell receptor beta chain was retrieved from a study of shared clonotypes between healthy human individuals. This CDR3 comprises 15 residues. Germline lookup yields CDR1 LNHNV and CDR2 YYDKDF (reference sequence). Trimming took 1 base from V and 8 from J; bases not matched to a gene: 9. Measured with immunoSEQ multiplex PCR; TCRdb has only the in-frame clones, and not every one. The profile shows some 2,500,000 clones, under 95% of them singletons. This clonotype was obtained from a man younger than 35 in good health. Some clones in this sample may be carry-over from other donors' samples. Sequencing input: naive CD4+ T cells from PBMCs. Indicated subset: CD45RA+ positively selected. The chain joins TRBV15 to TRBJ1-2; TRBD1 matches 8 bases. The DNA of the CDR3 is TGTGCCACCAGCAGAGGCCAAGGACAGGGCGGAGGCTACACCTTC. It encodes CATSRGQGQGGGYTF.